Below are 11 T cell receptor beta chains sequenced from a single sample in a study of blood T cells in healthy people across ages. A J-beta primer mix and a sample-barcoded 5' primer were used in a second PCR of roughly 6 to 11 cycles. TCRdb reanalysed the 5' RACE reads using MiXCR and keeps one entry per CDR3 protein. The profile covers over 1.5 million distinct CDR3 sequences, with roughly 50% appearing a single time and 2% to 2.5% taken by the ten largest. The sample was blood. The receptors originated from a woman aged 35 to 49 in good health.

This chain joins TRBV29-1 and TRBJ2-1; 10 positions agree with TRBD1. The CDR3 runs to 15 residues. V was pared by 1 base and J by 5 bases, with 5 bases of the junction left unmatched. Germline V gene sequence: CDR1 SQVTM, CDR2 ANQGSEA. CDR3 region: CSVEGDRGRDNEQFF. CDR3 DNA: TGCAGCGTTGAAGGGGACAGGGGTCGGGACAATGAGCAGTTCTTC.

This clonotype was observed many times. The chain combines TRBV12-3 or TRBV12-4 with TRBJ2-4, with D perhaps matching TRBD1 (6 bases). CDR3 length: 18 amino acids. Trimming took 6 bases from V and 0 from J, leaving 21 bases between them. The CDR3 bases are TGTGCCAGCAGCCGCCGGGACAACTCAAAGCTAGCCAAAAACATTCAGTACTTC. This encodes CASSRRDNSKLAKNIQYF.

As to this clonotype: One junction end disagrees with the germline gene, perhaps due to a read error. CDR3 nucleotide sequence: TGCAGTGCCGGAATACAGGGCTTGGAGCGGTACTTC. Encoded protein: CSAGIQGLERYF. The chain links TRBV20-1 to TRBJ2-7; tentatively, D is TRBD1 (6 bases). The CDR3 runs to 12 residues. Germline V CDR1 and CDR2: DFQATT, SNEGSKA (reference sequence).

The chain links TRBV7-2 to TRBJ2-1; 12 bases are shared with TRBD2. Germline lookup yields CDR1 SGHTA and CDR2 FQGNSA. The length of the CDR3 is 15 residues. The trim removed 5 bases at V and 8 bases at J, leaving 7 bases unmatched. The CDR3 loop is CASSQLAGGLYEQFF. DNA of the CDR3: TGTGCCAGCAGCCAACTAGCGGGGGGACTCTATGAGCAGTTCTTC. Full variable domain (outside the CDR3, taken from reference TRBV7-2 and TRBJ2-1): GAGVSQSPSNKVTEKGKDVELRCDPISGHTALYWYRQSLGQGLEFLIYFQGNSAPDKSGLPSDRFSAERTGGSVSTLTIQRTQQEDSAVYLCASSQLAGGLYEQFFGPGTRLTVL.

This clonotype was counted between two and nine times. The chain carries TRBV6-5 and TRBJ2-5, with 7 bases fitting TRBD2. This CDR3 region has 16 residues. CDR1 and CDR2 (germline): MNHEY, SVGAGI. V was clipped by 4 bases and J by 5 bases; unmatched bases: 13. CDR3 DNA sequence: TGTGCCAGCAGTTCCCCGAGAATGAGCGGGGTTGAGACCCAGTACTTC. This sequence encodes CASSSPRMSGVETQYF.

The V call is TRBV20-1, the J call TRBJ1-2, with a tentative D call TRBD1 (6 bases). CDR3 length: 12 residues. V gave up 6 bases and J gave up 6 bases, with 14 bases separating them. Germline CDR1 is DFQATT and CDR2 is SNEGSKA (reference sequence). The CDR3 bases are TGCAGTGCGCCGCAGGGGAGGGATGGCTACACCTTC. It is translated as CSAPQGRDGYTF.

The chain joins TRBV12-3 or TRBV12-4 to TRBJ2-5; TRBD2 aligns across 8 bases. The length of the CDR3 is 16 residues. Trimming cost V 6 bases and J 5 bases; bases outside gene matches: 14. CDR3 region: CASSRSGTRVRETQYF. The CDR3 nucleotides read TGTGCCAGCAGCAGGTCCGGGACTAGAGTTAGGGAGACCCAGTACTTC.

This clonotype was seen more than once but under ten times. The chain is built from TRBV29-1 and TRBJ1-1; D gene uncertain. The CDR3 is 15 amino acids. Germline V gene sequence: CDR1 SQVTM, CDR2 ANQGSEA. CDR3 nucleotides: TGCAATGGCCACCGGAGACCCCCTGGAAGGACTGAAGCTTTCTTT. Translating gives CNGHRRPPGRTEAFF.

About this clonotype itself: One junction end disagrees with the germline gene, perhaps due to a read error. J is TRBJ1-2 and V is TRBV4-2, with TRBD1 matching 7 bases. The CDR3 loop spans 14 amino acids. Germline V gives CDR1 LGHNA, CDR2 YNFKEQ. The CDR3 loop reads CASSQEGQYYSYTF. The CDR3 DNA reads TGTGCCAGCAGCCAAGAGGGACAGTACTATAGCTACACCTTC.

V gene TRBV4-2 combines with J gene TRBJ1-4; no clear D gene. The CDR3 has 13 amino acids. V was clipped by 4 bases and J by 14 bases, with 17 bases between them. The V gene's germline CDR1 is LGHNA and CDR2 YNFKEQ. This CDR3 is CASSLVGDLGLFF. CDR3 DNA sequence: TGTGCCAGCAGCCTAGTCGGGGATTTGGGCCTGTTTTTT.

This clonotype was seen more than once but under ten times. The rearrangement uses TRBV7-9 and TRBJ2-7, with 10 bases matching TRBD2. The CDR3 covers 14 residues. Trimming cost V 5 bases and J 3 bases; bases outside gene matches: 4. The V gene's germline CDR1 is SEHNR and CDR2 FQNEAQ (reference sequence). CDR3 nucleotide sequence: TGTGCCAGCAGCACAACTAGCGGGGACTACGAGCAGTACTTC. This gives the protein CASSTTSGDYEQYF. The full variable domain, rest sourced from reference TRBV7-9 and TRBJ2-7, is DTGVSQNPRHKITKRGQNVTFRCDPISEHNRLYWYRQTLGQGPEFLTYFQNEAQLEKSRLLSDRFSAERPKGSFSTLEIQRTEQGDSAMYLCASSTTSGDYEQYFGPGTRLTVT.